This T cell receptor (beta chain) was identified in a study of CD8+ T cells in alopecia areata. About the research overall: The drug, oral tofacitinib, was given to treated patients at 5 to 10 mg twice daily. Points from the study as a whole: For patients receiving tofacitinib, scalp clonality and expanded CD8+ clones among the top 100 significantly decreased. Throughout tofacitinib, many expanded lesional clones continued to persist in scalp and blood. The study also sequences resident alphabeta T cells of normal skin in scalp samples.

The sequencing template was cDNA reverse transcribed from extracted RNA. Assay: immunoSEQ multiplex PCR; the TCRdb copy retains only in-frame clones and omits some. The sample carries 90,000 to 120,000 clones, around 84% recorded once. The CDR3 runs to 13 residues. The germline CDR1 and CDR2 sequences are PRHDT and FYEKMQ (reference sequence). Trimming stripped 3 bases from V and 8 bases from J, with 11 bases between. Treatment of the sample: oral pan-JAK inhibitor, 5-10 mg twice daily. Comment on this clone: Its antigen is not known.

This specimen was CD8+ T cells sorted from blood, taken at week 24, from a patient treated with tofacitinib. The V and J genes are TRBV13 and TRBJ2-1; a weak D match, TRBD1 (5 bases). The sequence was obtained from a human donor with alopecia areata. CDR3 amino acids: CASSFTGLDEQFF. CDR3 bases: TGTGCCAGCAGCTTTACAGGTTTGGATGAGCAGTTCTTC. The entire variable domain, with the rest obtained from reference TRBV13 and TRBJ2-1, is as follows: AAGVIQSPRHLIKEKRETATLKCYPIPRHDTVYWYQQGPGQDPQFLISFYEKMQSDKGSIPDRFSAQQFSDYHSELNMSSLELGDSALYFCASSFTGLDEQFFGPGTRLTVL.